A single sample gave rise to the 27 T cell receptor beta chains below, sequenced in a study of OX40 agonist ivuxolimab in advanced cancers. Assay used: immunoSEQ multiplex PCR; TCRdb lists only in-frame clones, some missing. The sample lists roughly 70,000 clones, around nine tenths occurring once. This sample comprised CD4+ or CD8+ T cells sorted from blood, obtained in a trial of the OX40 agonist ivuxolimab. The receptors stem from an adult with an advanced solid tumor such as melanoma, head and neck, liver or kidney cancer.

The chain uses TRBV6-1 and TRBJ1-1, with no clear D. The CDR3 length is 11 residues. Trimming cost V 8 bases and J 5 bases, with 9 bases left between them. Germline V gene data show CDR1 as MNHNS and CDR2 as SASEGT. The CDR3 DNA reads as TGTGCCAGCTTGACCAATACTGAAGCTTTCTTT. Residues: CASLTNTEAFF.

The rearrangement joins TRBV7-9 to TRBJ1-5; D is perhaps TRBD1 (6 bases). CDR3 length: 17 amino acids. Deletions cut 4 bases from V and 4 bases from J, with 20 bases between. CDR1 is SEHNR, CDR2 FQNEAQ, per germline (reference sequence). The CDR3 coding sequence is TGTGCCAGCAGCTCCGCCGGGACATATGGAGGGAATCAGCCCCAGCATTTT. Its protein is CASSSAGTYGGNQPQHF.

The chain carries TRBV29-1 and TRBJ1-1; unclear D gene. Germline V gene data show CDR1 as SQVTM and CDR2 as ANQGSEA. V was shortened by 7 bases and J by 11 bases, with 14 bases between the two germline ends. The CDR3 totals 10 residues. The CDR3 DNA reads as TGCAGCGCTGATCCTATCCGTGCTTTCTTT. Encoded protein: CSADPIRAFF.

The rearrangement joins TRBV15 to TRBJ1-5; the match to TRBD1 covers 7 bases. Germline loops: CDR1 LNHNV, CDR2 YYDKDF (reference sequence). The CDR3 length is 20 residues. V was pared by 1 base and J by 0 bases, with 15 bases of the junction left unmatched. DNA of the CDR3: TGTGCCACCAGCAGAGTCGGGACACAGGGGACCCCTTATAGCAATCAGCCCCAGCATTTT. Its translation: CATSRVGTQGTPYSNQPQHF.

The chain couples TRBV7-2 to TRBJ1-1; possibly TRBD1 for D (5 bases). The CDR3 is made up of 15 amino acids. Looked up from germline, CDR1 is SGHTA and CDR2 is FQGNSA. V was pared by 3 bases and J by 0 bases, with 11 bases between. The CDR3 sequence is CASSFTGHMNTEAFF. In DNA, the CDR3 is TGTGCCAGCAGCTTCACAGGCCACATGAACACTGAAGCTTTCTTT.

J is TRBJ1-1 and V is TRBV28, with D uncertain. The germline gives CDR1 MDHEN, CDR2 SYDVKM. The CDR3 covers 12 residues. The V end was cut by 5 bases, the J end by 4 bases, with 8 bases between. CDR3 coding DNA: TGTGCCAGCAGTCGTCAACCCACTGAAGCTTTCTTT. This codes for CASSRQPTEAFF.

This rearrangement joins TRBV2 to TRBJ2-1, with 9 bases aligning to TRBD1. The CDR3 sequence is 13 residues long. V was pared by 6 bases and J by 8 bases, with 5 bases of the junction left unmatched. Germline V gene sequence: CDR1 SNHLY, CDR2 FYNNEI. CDR3: CASRGQGLHEQFF. The CDR3 DNA sequence: TGTGCCAGCAGGGGACAGGGCTTACATGAGCAGTTCTTC.

This chain uses TRBV5-4 with TRBJ2-1; 7 bases map to TRBD2. V trimming: 0 bases; J trimming: 6 bases; junction bases outside the gene matches: 9. The CDR3 runs to 16 residues. Germline-derived CDR1 and CDR2 are SGHNT and YYREEE (reference sequence). CDR3 in amino acids: CASSLASAGVLNEQFF. In DNA, the CDR3 is TGTGCCAGCAGCTTGGCCTCCGCGGGGGTTCTCAATGAGCAGTTCTTC.

The rearrangement links TRBV7-3 to TRBJ2-7; D possibly corresponds to TRBD2 (6 bases). This CDR3 comprises 14 residues. The germline V gene has CDR1 SGHTA and CDR2 FQGTGA. Between the trimmed V and J ends, which lost 5 bases and 0 bases, there was a span of 11 bases. Here the CDR3 reads CASSPRDGSYEQYF. The CDR3 coding sequence is TGTGCCAGCAGCCCGCGGGACGGCTCCTACGAGCAGTACTTC.

The chain employs TRBV18 and TRBJ2-7, with D perhaps matching TRBD1 (5 bases). Trimming stripped 8 bases from V and 6 bases from J, with 17 bases between. This CDR3 has 13 residues. Germline CDR1 and CDR2: KGHSH and LQKENI. Here the CDR3 DNA reads TGTGCCAGCCGAGTCCAGGGCCCTTCCGAGCAGTACTTC. As protein: CASRVQGPSEQYF.

The chain carries TRBV5-4 and TRBJ2-7; a weak D match, TRBD1 (6 bases). The V gene lost 4 bases and the J gene lost 0 bases, with 14 bases spanning the gap. The CDR3 extends over 15 amino acids. Germline V lookup: CDR1 SGHNT, CDR2 YYREEE (reference sequence). This CDR3 is CASSRDRSGSYEQYF. DNA for the CDR3: TGTGCCAGCAGCAGAGACAGGTCCGGCTCCTACGAGCAGTACTTC.

In regard to this clone: One end of the junction fails to match germline, which may point to a read error. This chain links TRBV29-1 with TRBJ1-1, with a tentative D call TRBD1 (6 bases). CDR1 is SQVTM, CDR2 ANQGSEA, per germline. The CDR3 covers 12 residues. The CDR3 is CSVEGFADSIEF. As DNA, the CDR3 is TGCAGCGTTGAGGGGTTTGCGGACAGCATAGAATTT.

The chain combines TRBV6-5 with TRBJ2-7, with TRBD1 identical over 9 bases. J lost 2 bases, V lost 7 bases, and 9 bases had no gene match. CDR1 is MNHEY, CDR2 SVGAGI, per germline. The CDR3 runs to 15 residues. The CDR3 DNA reads TGTGCCAGCATTAAACAGGGGGCCGGGGCCTACGAGCAGTACTTC. Translated, it gives CASIKQGAGAYEQYF.

This chain connects TRBV7-9 to TRBJ2-1, with 10 bases matching TRBD2. The CDR3 extends over 17 amino acids. With V trimmed by 1 base and J by 4 bases, 7 bases remained unmatched. CDR1 SEHNR and CDR2 FQNEAQ come from the germline V gene (reference sequence). CDR3 nucleotides: TGTGCCAGCAGCTTAGGAAGCGGGAGGGAGGGGTACAATGAGCAGTTCTTC. It is translated as CASSLGSGREGYNEQFF.

The CDR3 region is CASSEGLDFKETQYF. CDR3 in DNA: TGTGCCAGCAGTGAGGGCCTCGATTTCAAAGAGACCCAGTACTTC. J is TRBJ2-5 and V is TRBV6-1; D is unresolved. The CDR3 runs to 15 residues. Between the trimmed V and J ends, which lost 3 bases and 3 bases, there was a span of 14 bases. CDR1 is MNHNS, CDR2 SASEGT, per germline.

DNA of the CDR3: TGTGCCAGCAGTTACTCGGGAGGGACAAAAGGAAACACCATATATTTT. Amino acid sequence: CASSYSGGTKGNTIYF. The V call is TRBV6-6, the J call TRBJ1-3; D might be TRBD1 (6 bases). Germline V gene sequence: CDR1 MNHNY, CDR2 SVGAGI (reference sequence). Trimming cost V 0 bases and J 4 bases, with 13 bases left between them. The CDR3 is 16 amino acids.

V gene TRBV6-6 combines with J gene TRBJ2-7; D possibly matches TRBD1 or TRBD2 (5 bases each). The CDR3 sequence is 13 residues long. From germline, CDR1 is MNHNY and CDR2 SVGAGI (reference sequence). The ends were cut back, 6 bases at V and 2 bases at J, with 11 bases in the middle. CDR3 sequence: CASRGLGAYEQYF. CDR3 nucleotide sequence: TGTGCCAGCAGAGGGTTGGGGGCCTACGAGCAGTACTTC.

The chain uses TRBV5-1 and TRBJ1-6; D is unclear. CDR1 is SGHRS and CDR2 is YFSETQ in the germline V gene. The CDR3 loop spans 16 amino acids. Trimming cost V 10 bases and J 0 bases, with 17 bases left between them. This CDR3 reads CAGRMARSSYNSPLHF. DNA for the CDR3: TGCGCCGGCCGGATGGCGAGGAGCTCCTATAATTCACCCCTCCACTTT.

This clone was detected a few times. The genes are TRBV7-3 and TRBJ2-6; D is unresolved. The germline V gene has CDR1 SGHTA and CDR2 FQGTGA. The V end was cut by 2 bases, the J end by 0 bases, with 17 bases between. The CDR3 is 19 amino acids. The CDR3 protein is CASSLGMWARYSGANVLTF. For the CDR3, the DNA is TGTGCCAGCAGCTTAGGGATGTGGGCCAGATACTCTGGGGCCAACGTCCTGACTTTC.

This clone was detected only a few times. This sequence joins TRBV5-1 and TRBJ1-3; the D gene is possibly TRBD1 (5 bases). The CDR3 has 12 amino acids. CDR1 is SGHRS and CDR2 is YFSETQ in the germline V gene. Trimming shortened V by 0 bases and J by 11 bases, and 9 bases separated the two germline ends. The CDR3: CASSLEAGPIYF. For the CDR3, the DNA is TGCGCCAGCAGCTTGGAGGCAGGGCCCATATATTTT.

The chain uses TRBV7-9 and TRBJ2-7; possibly TRBD1 for D (6 bases). The length of the CDR3 is 16 residues. V gave up 5 bases and J gave up 0 bases, with 17 bases separating them. Looked up from germline, CDR1 is SEHNR and CDR2 is FQNEAQ (reference sequence). CDR3 DNA sequence: TGTGCCAGCAGCACTCCCGCACAGGGTTACTCCTACGAGCAGTACTTC. Protein product: CASSTPAQGYSYEQYF.

The chain employs TRBV6-6 and TRBJ2-5, with 7 bases matching TRBD1. V shed 5 bases and J 5 bases; nucleotides not matched to a gene: 2. The CDR3 runs to 12 residues. Germline V CDR1 and CDR2: MNHNY, SVGAGI (reference sequence). DNA of the CDR3: TGTGCCAGCAGTCGACAGGGCGAGACCCAGTACTTC. Translated, it gives CASSRQGETQYF.

The V call is TRBV5-1, the J call TRBJ2-5; 8 bases match TRBD1. This CDR3 region has 15 residues. Looked up from germline, CDR1 is SGHRS and CDR2 is YFSETQ. V dropped 0 bases and J dropped 4; count of bases not matched to a gene: 5. The CDR3 sequence is CASSLGDRRRETQYF. The CDR3 region has the DNA TGCGCCAGCAGCTTGGGGGACAGGAGGCGAGAGACCCAGTACTTC.

The V call is TRBV2, the J call TRBJ1-1; TRBD1 might be the D (5 bases). CDR3 size: 15 residues. V was cut by 2 bases and J by 1 base, with 11 bases left in between. Germline V lookup: CDR1 SNHLY, CDR2 FYNNEI. CDR3 region: CASSEIGVTNTEAFF. CDR3 nucleotide sequence: TGTGCCAGCAGTGAAATAGGGGTGACGAACACTGAAGCTTTCTTT.

The J gene is TRBJ1-2, the V gene TRBV14; possibly TRBD1 for D (6 bases). The CDR3 sequence is 13 residues long. Germline lookup yields CDR1 SGHDN and CDR2 FVKESK. Trimming took 1 base from V and 5 from J, leaving 8 bases between them. The CDR3 here is CASSQGQVYGYTF. CDR3 nucleotide sequence: TGTGCCAGCAGCCAAGGACAGGTTTATGGCTACACCTTC.

The chain couples TRBV5-1 to TRBJ2-5; D is ambiguous. V dropped 0 bases and J dropped 5 bases, with 11 bases sitting between them. The CDR3 extends over 14 amino acids. In germline, CDR1 is SGHRS, CDR2 YFSETQ. Here the CDR3 DNA reads TGCGCCAGCAGCTTGGCCTCCGGTCTCGAGACCCAGTACTTC. Translated: CASSLASGLETQYF.

In its sample, this clone was seen once. V is TRBV18 and J is TRBJ2-7, with 13 bases lining up with TRBD2. This CDR3 spans 20 amino acids. The ends lost 4 bases at V and 0 bases at J; junction bases unmatched: 15. Germline CDR1 reads KGHSH; CDR2 reads LQKENI. CDR3 protein: CASSQGGRTSGGPSSYEQYF. CDR3 nucleotide sequence: TGTGCCAGCTCACAGGGGGGACGGACTAGCGGGGGCCCTAGCTCCTACGAGCAGTACTTC.